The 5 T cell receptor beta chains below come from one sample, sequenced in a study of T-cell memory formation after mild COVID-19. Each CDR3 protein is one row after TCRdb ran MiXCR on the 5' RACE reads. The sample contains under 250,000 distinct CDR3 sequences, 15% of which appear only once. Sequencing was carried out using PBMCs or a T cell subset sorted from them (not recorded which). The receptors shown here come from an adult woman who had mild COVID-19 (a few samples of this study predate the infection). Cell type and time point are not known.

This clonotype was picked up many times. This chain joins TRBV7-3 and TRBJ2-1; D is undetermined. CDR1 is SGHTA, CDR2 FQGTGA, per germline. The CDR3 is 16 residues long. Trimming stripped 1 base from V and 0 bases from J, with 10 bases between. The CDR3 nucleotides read TGTGCCAGCAGCTTAATGGAGCTGTCCTCCTACAATGAGCAGTTCTTC. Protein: CASSLMELSSYNEQFF. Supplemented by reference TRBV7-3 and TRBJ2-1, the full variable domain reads GAGVSQTPSNKVTEKGKYVELRCDPISGHTALYWYRQSLGQGPEFLIYFQGTGAADDSGLPNDRFFAVRPEGSVSTLKIQRTERGDSAVYLCASSLMELSSYNEQFFGPGTRLTVL.

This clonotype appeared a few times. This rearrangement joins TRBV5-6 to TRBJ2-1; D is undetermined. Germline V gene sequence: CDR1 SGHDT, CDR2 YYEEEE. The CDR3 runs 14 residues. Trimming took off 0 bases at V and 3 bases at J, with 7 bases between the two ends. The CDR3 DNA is TGTGCCAGCAGCTTGGCGAGCGTCTACAATGAGCAGTTCTTC. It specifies CASSLASVYNEQFF.

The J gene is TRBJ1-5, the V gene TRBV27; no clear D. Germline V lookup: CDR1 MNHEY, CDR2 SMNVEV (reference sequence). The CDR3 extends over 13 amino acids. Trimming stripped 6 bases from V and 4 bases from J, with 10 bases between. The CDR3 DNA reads TGTGCCAGCAGCCGATGGGGAAATCAGCCCCAGCATTTT. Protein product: CASSRWGNQPQHF.

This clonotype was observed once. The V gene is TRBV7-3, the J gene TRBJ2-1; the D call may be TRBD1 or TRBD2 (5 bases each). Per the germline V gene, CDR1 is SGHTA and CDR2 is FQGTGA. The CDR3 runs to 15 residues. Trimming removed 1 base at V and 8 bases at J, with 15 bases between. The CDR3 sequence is CASSLRRGVQDEQFF. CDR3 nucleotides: TGTGCCAGCAGCTTAAGGAGAGGGGTGCAAGATGAGCAGTTCTTC.

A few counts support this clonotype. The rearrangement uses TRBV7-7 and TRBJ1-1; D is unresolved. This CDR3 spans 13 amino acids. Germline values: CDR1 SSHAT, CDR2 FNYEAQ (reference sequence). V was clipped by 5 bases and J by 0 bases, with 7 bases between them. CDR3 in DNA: TGTGCCAGCAGCATAAACCTGAACACTGAAGCTTTCTTT. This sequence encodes CASSINLNTEAFF. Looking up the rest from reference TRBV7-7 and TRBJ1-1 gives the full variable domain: GAGVSQSPRYKVTKRGQDVTLRCDPISSHATLYWYQQALGQGPEFLTYFNYEAQPDKSGLPSDRFSAERPEGSISTLTIQRTEQRDSAMYRCASSINLNTEAFFGQGTRLTVV.